Below, 20 T cell receptor beta chains from the same sample are listed, as sequenced in a study of blood T cell repertoires in COVID-19. Generated by immunoSEQ multiplex PCR, the TCRdb table keeps only in-frame clones and is missing some. The table shows more than 300,000 clones, with more than 70% occurring only once. Sample: peripheral blood. These receptors were obtained from a woman aged 70-85 years with COVID-19, enrolled during active disease.

This chain joins TRBV12-3 or TRBV12-4 and TRBJ2-7; 8 bases are shared with TRBD1. This CDR3 has 13 amino acids. Trimming at V came to 3 bases and at J to 4 bases, leaving 2 bases not matched to a gene. This CDR3 reads CASSFTGGYEQYF. CDR3 DNA: TGTGCCAGCAGTTTTACAGGGGGGTACGAGCAGTACTTC.

The rearrangement links TRBV4-1 to TRBJ2-7, with 8 nucleotides matching TRBD1. With V trimmed by 3 bases and J by 5 bases, 0 bases remained unmatched. This CDR3 comprises 12 residues. CDR1 is MGHRA and CDR2 is YSYEKL in the germline V gene. The CDR3, as DNA: TGCGCCAGCAGCCAGACAGGGGACGAGCAGTACTTC. Protein: CASSQTGDEQYF.

This sequence joins TRBV7-2 and TRBJ1-4; TRBD1 aligns across 7 bases. The ends lost 2 bases at V and 6 bases at J; junction bases unmatched: 6. Germline V CDR1 and CDR2: SGHTA, FQGNSA. This CDR3 is built from 15 residues. The CDR3 DNA is TGTGCCAGCAGCTTATCGAGGGGGCTGTATGAAAAACTGTTTTTT. As protein: CASSLSRGLYEKLFF.

The gene calls are TRBV21-1 and TRBJ1-5; TRBD1 was called by the table and not checked on the DNA. TRBV21-1 is a known pseudogene. The CDR3 covers 16 residues. The DNA of the CDR3 is TGTGCCAGCAGGGGTACCGGGACACTTGCTAATCAGCCCCAGCATTTT. This codes for CASRGTGTLANQPQHF.

The chain carries TRBV30 and TRBJ1-6; tentative D call: TRBD1 (6 bases). Germline CDR1 reads GTSNPN; CDR2 reads SVGIG (reference sequence). CDR3 size: 17 residues. V was trimmed by 2 bases and J by 6 bases, leaving 20 bases between them. This CDR3 reads CAWSMRNRASFNSPLHF. DNA for the CDR3: TGTGCCTGGAGTATGCGGAACAGGGCATCTTTTAATTCACCCCTCCACTTT.

This clone appeared a few times. The chain's CDR3 is CAWTPGQGNSPLHF. The DNA of the CDR3 is TGTGCCTGGACCCCGGGACAGGGTAATTCACCCCTCCACTTT. The V and J genes are TRBV30 and TRBJ1-6; 9 bases align to TRBD1. From germline, CDR1 is GTSNPN and CDR2 SVGIG (reference sequence). The J segment lost 6 bases and the V segment lost 4 bases, leaving 4 bases of the junction unmatched. This CDR3 is built from 14 residues.

The chain has TRBV30 and TRBJ2-2, with D possibly TRBD2 on 5 matching bases. The germline V and J ends were trimmed by 2 bases and 8 bases, with 6 bases remaining between them. Germline CDR1 is GTSNPN and CDR2 is SVGIG (reference sequence). The CDR3 is 11 amino acids. CDR3 nucleotides: TGTGCCTGGAGTTCGGGGGGGGAGCTGTTTTTT. Its translation is CAWSSGGELFF.

The J gene is TRBJ1-3, the V gene TRBV6-5; the D gene is possibly TRBD1 (5 bases). This CDR3 is built from 13 residues. V gave up 9 bases and J gave up 0 bases, with 9 bases separating them. Germline loops: CDR1 MNHEY, CDR2 SVGAGI. Here the CDR3 DNA reads TGTGCCAGTCGGGGACTCTCTGGAAACACCATATATTTT. Encoded protein: CASRGLSGNTIYF.

The chain recombines TRBV19 with TRBJ2-1; TRBD2 matches at 12 bases. Germline CDR1 LNHDA, CDR2 SQIVND (reference sequence). J was trimmed by 9 bases and V by 3 bases; bases with no gene match: 6. This CDR3 is 15 amino acids long. The CDR3 here is CASSIVTSGGGEQFF. CDR3 nucleotide sequence: TGTGCCAGTAGTATCGTGACTAGCGGGGGAGGTGAGCAGTTCTTC.

V gene TRBV19 combines with J gene TRBJ2-5; the match to TRBD1 covers 7 bases. CDR3 size: 16 residues. The germline V gene has CDR1 LNHDA and CDR2 SQIVND (reference sequence). Unmatched junction bases numbered 6, after V lost 0 bases and J lost 2 bases. The CDR3 sequence: CASSIDLARGQETQYF. In nucleotides, the CDR3 is TGTGCCAGTAGTATAGATCTGGCCAGGGGGCAAGAGACCCAGTACTTC.

As DNA, the CDR3 is TGTGCCAGCAGTGAACGGCCAGGGGTAGTCTATGGCTACACCTTC. Encoded protein: CASSERPGVVYGYTF. V is TRBV6-1 and J is TRBJ1-2, with D possibly TRBD1 on 6 matching bases. The CDR3 contains 15 residues. Per germline, CDR1 MNHNS and CDR2 SASEGT. The V end lost 2 bases, the J end lost 4 bases, and 14 bases lay between the germline ends.

The table lists this clone with a few counts. V gene TRBV7-9 combines with J gene TRBJ1-6; D may be TRBD1 (5 bases). Germline V gene data show CDR1 as SEHNR and CDR2 as FQNEAQ (reference sequence). V dropped 8 bases and J dropped 7 bases, with 18 bases sitting between them. This CDR3 spans 15 amino acids. CDR3 sequence: CASSEGRGSNSPLHF. The CDR3 DNA follows: TGTGCCAGCTCCGAAGGGAGGGGTTCGAATTCACCCCTCCACTTT.

CDR3 residues: CASSFERDQPQHF. The CDR3, as DNA: TGTGCCAGCAGTTTTGAGAGGGATCAGCCCCAGCATTTT. The rearrangement uses TRBV27 and TRBJ1-5; the D is unclear. Per the germline V gene, CDR1 is MNHEY and CDR2 is SMNVEV (reference sequence). The CDR3 runs 13 residues. V shed 3 bases and J shed 5 bases, with 8 bases lying between them.

This clone has only one observation. The chain couples TRBV10-2 to TRBJ1-2; possibly TRBD1 for D (5 bases). CDR1 and CDR2 from the germline V gene are WSHSY and SAAADI. This CDR3 is 13 amino acids long. Deletions cut 2 bases from V and 5 bases from J, with 9 bases between. This CDR3 is CASSESAGYGYTF. The CDR3 region has the DNA TGCGCCAGCAGTGAGAGCGCAGGGTATGGCTACACCTTC.

The V gene is TRBV24-1, the J gene TRBJ1-5; 10 bases fit TRBD1. CDR3 length equals 18 residues. Looked up from germline, CDR1 is KGHDR and CDR2 is SFDVKD. V lost 5 bases to trimming and J lost 2 bases; unmatched junction nucleotides: 11. The CDR3 coding sequence is TGTGCCACCAGTGCTTCCGGGACAGGGGCTTTCGGCAATCAGCCCCAGCATTTT. Its protein is CATSASGTGAFGNQPQHF.

The chain is built from TRBV11-2 and TRBJ2-7, with 14 bases fitting TRBD2. This CDR3 comprises 16 residues. After removal of 2 bases from V and 2 bases from J, the junction contained 2 bases not matched to a gene. Germline V CDR1 and CDR2: SGHAT, FQNNGV. The CDR3 bases are TGTGCCAGCAGCTTAACGGGACTAGCGGGGGCCTACGAGCAGTACTTC. This gives the protein CASSLTGLAGAYEQYF.

This sequence joins TRBV19 and TRBJ1-6, with 8 bases identical to TRBD1. Germline values: CDR1 LNHDA, CDR2 SQIVND (reference sequence). With 5 bases clipped from V and 15 bases from J, the junction kept 6 bases outside the gene matches. The CDR3 is 12 amino acids. The CDR3 DNA reads as TGTGCCAGTAGTCCAGCGACAGGGGTCCTCCACTTT. It codes for CASSPATGVLHF.

The chain uses TRBV2 and TRBJ1-3; weak D call: TRBD1 (5 bases). The CDR3 covers 17 residues. Trimming took off 5 bases at V and 0 bases at J, with 17 bases between the two ends. Germline V lookup: CDR1 SNHLY, CDR2 FYNNEI. The CDR3 spells CASSTSMGLLSGNTIYF. The CDR3 region has the DNA TGTGCCAGCAGTACCAGCATGGGACTGCTCTCTGGAAACACCATATATTTT.

The V gene is TRBV5-3, the J gene TRBJ2-2; 9 nucleotides align to TRBD1. TRBV5-3 is designated an ORF whose function remains uncertain. The CDR3 has 18 amino acids. V gave up 4 bases and J gave up 0 bases; unmatched junction bases: 10. CDR3 nucleotide sequence: TGTGCCAGAAGCGGACCACCGGGACAGGGCGCGAACACCGGGGAGCTGTTTTTT. This gives the protein CARSGPPGQGANTGELFF.

This chain connects TRBV27 to TRBJ2-4; D call uncertain. Per germline, CDR1 MNHEY and CDR2 SMNVEV (reference sequence). Trimming left V 5 bases short and J 5 bases short, with 10 bases between. The CDR3 has 13 residues. The CDR3 spells CASSNSNQNIQYF. The CDR3, as DNA: TGTGCCAGCAGTAACAGCAACCAAAACATTCAGTACTTC.